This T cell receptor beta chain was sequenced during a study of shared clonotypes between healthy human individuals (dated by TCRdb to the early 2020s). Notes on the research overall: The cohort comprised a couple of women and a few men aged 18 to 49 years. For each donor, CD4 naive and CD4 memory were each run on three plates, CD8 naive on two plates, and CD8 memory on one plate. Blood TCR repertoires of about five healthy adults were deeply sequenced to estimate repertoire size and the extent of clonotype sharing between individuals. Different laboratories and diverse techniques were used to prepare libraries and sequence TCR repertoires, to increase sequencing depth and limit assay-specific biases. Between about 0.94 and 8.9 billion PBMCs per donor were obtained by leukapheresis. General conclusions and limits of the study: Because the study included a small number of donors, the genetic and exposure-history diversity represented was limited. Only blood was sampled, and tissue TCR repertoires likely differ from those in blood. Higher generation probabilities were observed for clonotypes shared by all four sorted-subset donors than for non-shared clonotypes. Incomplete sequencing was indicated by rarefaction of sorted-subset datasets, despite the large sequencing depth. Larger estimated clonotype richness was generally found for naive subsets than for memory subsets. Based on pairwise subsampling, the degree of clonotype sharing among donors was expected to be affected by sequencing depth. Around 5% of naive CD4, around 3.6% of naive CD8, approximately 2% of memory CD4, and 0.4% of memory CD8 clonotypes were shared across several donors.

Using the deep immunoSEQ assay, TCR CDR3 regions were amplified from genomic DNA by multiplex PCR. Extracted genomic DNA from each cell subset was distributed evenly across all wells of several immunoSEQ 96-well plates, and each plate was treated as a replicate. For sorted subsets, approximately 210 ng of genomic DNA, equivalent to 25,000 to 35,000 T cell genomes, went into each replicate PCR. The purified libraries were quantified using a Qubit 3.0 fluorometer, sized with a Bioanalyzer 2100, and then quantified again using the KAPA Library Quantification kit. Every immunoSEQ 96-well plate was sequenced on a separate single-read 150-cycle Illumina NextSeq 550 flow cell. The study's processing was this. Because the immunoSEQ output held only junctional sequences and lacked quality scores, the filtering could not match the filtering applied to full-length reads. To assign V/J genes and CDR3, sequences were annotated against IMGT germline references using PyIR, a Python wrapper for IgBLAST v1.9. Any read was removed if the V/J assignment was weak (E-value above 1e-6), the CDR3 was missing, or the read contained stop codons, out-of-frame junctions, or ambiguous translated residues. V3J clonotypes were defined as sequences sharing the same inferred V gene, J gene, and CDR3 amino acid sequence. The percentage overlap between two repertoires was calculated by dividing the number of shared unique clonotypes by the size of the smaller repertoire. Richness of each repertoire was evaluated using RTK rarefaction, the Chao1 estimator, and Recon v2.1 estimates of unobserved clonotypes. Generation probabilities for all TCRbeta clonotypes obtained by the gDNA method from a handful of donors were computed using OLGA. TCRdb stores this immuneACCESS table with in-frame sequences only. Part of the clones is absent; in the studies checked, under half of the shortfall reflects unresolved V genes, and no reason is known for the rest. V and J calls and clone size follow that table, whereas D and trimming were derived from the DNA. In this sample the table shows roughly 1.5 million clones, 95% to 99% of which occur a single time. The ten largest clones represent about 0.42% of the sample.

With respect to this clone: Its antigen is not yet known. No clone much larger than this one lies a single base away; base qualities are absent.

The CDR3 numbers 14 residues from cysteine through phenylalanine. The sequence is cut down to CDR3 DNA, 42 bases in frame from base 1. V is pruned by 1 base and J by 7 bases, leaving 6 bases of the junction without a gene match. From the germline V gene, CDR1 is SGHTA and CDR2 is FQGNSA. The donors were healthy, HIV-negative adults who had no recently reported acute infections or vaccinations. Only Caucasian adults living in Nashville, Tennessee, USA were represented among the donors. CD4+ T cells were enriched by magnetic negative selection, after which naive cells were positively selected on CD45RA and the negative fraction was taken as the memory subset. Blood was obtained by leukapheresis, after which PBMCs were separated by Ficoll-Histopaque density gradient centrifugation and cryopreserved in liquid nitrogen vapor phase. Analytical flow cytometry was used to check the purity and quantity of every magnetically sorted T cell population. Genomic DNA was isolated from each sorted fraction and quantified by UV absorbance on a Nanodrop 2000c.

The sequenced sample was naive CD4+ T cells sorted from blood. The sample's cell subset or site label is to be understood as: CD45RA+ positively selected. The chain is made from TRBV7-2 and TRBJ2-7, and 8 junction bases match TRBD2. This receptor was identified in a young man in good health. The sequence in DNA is TGTGCCAGCAGCTTAGGAGCGGGAGTAGATGAGCAGTACTTC. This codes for CASSLGAGVDEQYF.